This is a list of T cell receptor beta chains from one sample in a study of preoperative IRX-2 immunotherapy in early breast cancer. Using immunoSEQ multiplex PCR, the repertoire was profiled, and TCRdb retains in-frame clones only, with some absent. Among over 20,000 clones listed, more than 80% were seen once. The material sequenced was lymph node tissue, taken after IRX-2 immunotherapy. The receptor source for this set is a human donor with breast cancer. CDR3s leave out the opening cysteine and the closing phenylalanine or tryptophan.

j_call: TRBJ1-1; v_call: TRBV11-3; cdr3_aa: ASSLVSGRLGTEAF
j_call: TRBJ2-3; v_call: TRBV12-5; cdr3_aa: ASGLGQGTDTQY
j_call: TRBJ1-5; v_call: TRBV4-1; cdr3_aa: TSTQGFSNQPQH
j_call: TRBJ2-2; v_call: TRBV10-3; cdr3_aa: ATLQVLNTGELF
j_call: TRBJ2-3; v_call: TRBV11-3; cdr3_aa: ASTLLTGGADTQY
j_call: TRBJ2-3; v_call: TRBV12-5; cdr3_aa: ASGLGGPSSTDTQY
j_call: TRBJ2-5; v_call: TRBV18; cdr3_aa: ASSPPGLEETQY
j_call: TRBJ1-3; v_call: TRBV11-1; cdr3_aa: ASSQENSGGNTIY
j_call: TRBJ2-3; v_call: TRBV10-3; cdr3_aa: ANAQAQGPGTDTQY
j_call: TRBJ1-6; v_call: TRBV6-8; cdr3_aa: ASSAQGISSYNSPLH
j_call: TRBJ1-1; v_call: TRBV28; cdr3_aa: ASSGLYTEAF
j_call: TRBJ2-7; v_call: TRBV18; cdr3_aa: ASSPSGQYYEQY
j_call: TRBJ1-5; v_call: TRBV25-1; cdr3_aa: ASSESSGTDQPQH
j_call: TRBJ1-5; v_call: TRBV28; cdr3_aa: ASSPYRGSDQPQH
j_call: TRBJ2-1; v_call: TRBV10-2; cdr3_aa: ASRSGGNEQF
j_call: TRBJ1-4; v_call: TRBV19; cdr3_aa: ASSGYGEKLF
j_call: TRBJ2-5; v_call: TRBV7-5; cdr3_aa: ASSLGNLAATGETQY
j_call: TRBJ1-1; v_call: TRBV19; cdr3_aa: ASSIGTGGVNTEAF
j_call: TRBJ1-3; v_call: TRBV11-3; cdr3_aa: ASSLGRQGGNTIY
j_call: TRBJ1-1; v_call: TRBV19; cdr3_aa: ASSMHRGTNTEAF
j_call: TRBJ1-5; v_call: TRBV19; cdr3_aa: ASSEGQKNQPQH
j_call: TRBJ2-5; v_call: TRBV2; cdr3_aa: ASSPTTGYGETQY
j_call: TRBJ1-2; v_call: TRBV6-8; cdr3_aa: ATKITAGANGYT
j_call: TRBJ1-4; v_call: TRBV6-8; cdr3_aa: AISRGRDEKLF
j_call: TRBJ1-6; v_call: TRBV28; cdr3_aa: ASNDRQRYNSPLH
j_call: TRBJ1-5; v_call: TRBV28; cdr3_aa: ASSPTGYRDQPQH
j_call: TRBJ1-1; v_call: TRBV6-8; cdr3_aa: ASSYRGLSNTEAF
j_call: TRBJ1-2; v_call: TRBV11-3; cdr3_aa: ASSYGDADSRSNYGYT
j_call: TRBJ1-4; v_call: TRBV30; cdr3_aa: AWRGISFTNEKLF
j_call: TRBJ2-3; v_call: TRBV5-1; cdr3_aa: ASSITGTSAGTDTQY
j_call: TRBJ2-1; v_call: TRBV14; cdr3_aa: ASSQVGGLVKGNEQF
j_call: TRBJ1-5; v_call: TRBV11-3; cdr3_aa: ASSQPDRGGSNQPQH
j_call: TRBJ2-1; v_call: TRBV19; cdr3_aa: ASSIRIGSYNEQF
j_call: TRBJ2-7; v_call: TRBV18; cdr3_aa: ASSPRQGSYEQY
j_call: TRBJ1-3; v_call: TRBV19; cdr3_aa: ASSRQWDRAGVSGNTIY
j_call: TRBJ1-3; v_call: TRBV11-3; cdr3_aa: ASSRGTAGNTIY
j_call: TRBJ1-2; v_call: TRBV18; cdr3_aa: ASSQVTGGTYGYT
j_call: TRBJ2-7; v_call: TRBV9; cdr3_aa: ASSLEQYLEQY
j_call: TRBJ2-2; v_call: TRBV19; cdr3_aa: ASSIQGGDGELF
j_call: TRBJ1-5; v_call: TRBV27; cdr3_aa: ASSLSSQRIVPQH
j_call: TRBJ1-6; v_call: TRBV7-6; cdr3_aa: ASSYPPGSSYNSPLH
j_call: TRBJ1-2; v_call: TRBV6-7; cdr3_aa: ASSYSRQGAGYGYT
j_call: TRBJ1-6; v_call: TRBV10-3; cdr3_aa: AISAGVGGSPLH
j_call: TRBJ1-1; v_call: TRBV10-3; cdr3_aa: AISEAGARTLNTEAF
j_call: TRBJ2-3; v_call: TRBV14; cdr3_aa: ASSQGLGSRRD
j_call: TRBJ1-2; v_call: TRBV18; cdr3_aa: ASWTGTEANYGYT
j_call: TRBJ2-6; v_call: TRBV30; cdr3_aa: AWSRGAGANVLT
j_call: TRBJ2-3; v_call: TRBV10-2; cdr3_aa: ASSERSGGTDTQY
j_call: TRBJ1-2; v_call: TRBV6-8; cdr3_aa: ASSATGGYGYT
j_call: TRBJ1-1; v_call: TRBV18; cdr3_aa: ASSPGTADTEAF
j_call: TRBJ1-2; v_call: TRBV6-7; cdr3_aa: ASRPIQLLNYGYT
j_call: TRBJ2-1; v_call: TRBV29-1; cdr3_aa: SVVFILAGNEQF